This T cell receptor beta chain was observed in a study of response to subunit inactivated influenza vaccine. This CDR3 has 15 residues. Between the trimmed V and J ends, which lost 0 bases and 1 base, there was a span of 11 bases. Germline V gene sequence: CDR1 SGHRS, CDR2 YFSETQ. This clonotype was picked up many times. MiXCR, applied by TCRdb to the RT-PCR reads, yields one record per CDR3 protein. The data contain more than 500,000 distinct CDR3 sequences, 11% of them singletons. These data were also filed under a second study, of T cells expressing NK-cell markers. That paper adds: What made the TCR beta cDNA was 5'RACE template switching with UMIs. In several experiments, sorting was confined to alpha-beta TCR T cells through use of an anti-gamma-delta TCR antibody. Among a few donors, these clonotypes also ranked first in the CD3+CD56-NKG2C+ fraction.

This receptor was identified in a man in his fifties or sixties who received an inactivated influenza vaccine. This specimen consisted of PBMCs from blood, obtained on the day of vaccination. The chain recombines TRBV5-1 with TRBJ2-7; D not resolved. CDR3 amino acids: CASSLGKLESYEQYF. The CDR3, as DNA: TGCGCCAGCAGCTTGGGGAAACTCGAATCCTACGAGCAGTACTTC.